This T cell receptor beta chain is from a study of cytomegalovirus exposure and HLA in healthy donors. Study-wide results and limits: In a later analysis, several top co-occurrence clusters appeared linked to parvovirus B19, influenza, CMV and Epstein-Barr virus.

V shed 10 bases and J 1 base; nucleotides not matched to a gene: 6. From germline, CDR1 is MDHEN and CDR2 SYDVKM. The CDR3 contains 13 residues. 60 Vbeta and 13 Jbeta primers were used in PCR. Authors' data handling: Tens of millions of unique TCR beta chains, roughly 11 million of them shared, were counted by a later analysis. Clones were sequenced by immunoSEQ multiplex PCR, and TCRdb holds only the in-frame ones, with some missing. V and J calls and clone size are copied from that table; D and trimming were computed from the DNA. The sample contains more than 100,000 clones, around 70% of which appear only once. About this clone: What it recognizes is unknown.

The source material was PBMCs. This sequence originates from a middle-aged woman in good health and CMV-seronegative. The chain joins TRBV28 to TRBJ1-1; 7 nucleotides match TRBD1. The CDR3: CAISRDRNTEAFF. The CDR3 DNA follows: TGTGCCATCTCAAGGGACAGGAACACTGAAGCTTTCTTT.